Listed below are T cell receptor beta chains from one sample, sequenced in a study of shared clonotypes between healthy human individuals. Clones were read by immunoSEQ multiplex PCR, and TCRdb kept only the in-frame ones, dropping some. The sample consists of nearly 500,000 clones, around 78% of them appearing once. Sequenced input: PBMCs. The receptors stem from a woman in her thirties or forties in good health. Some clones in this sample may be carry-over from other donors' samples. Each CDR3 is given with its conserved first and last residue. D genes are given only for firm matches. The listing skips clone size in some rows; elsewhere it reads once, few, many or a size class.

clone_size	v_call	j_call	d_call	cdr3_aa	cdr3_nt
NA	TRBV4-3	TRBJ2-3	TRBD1	CASSPGQGGTDTQYF	TGCGCCAGCAGCCCTGGACAGGGCGGCACAGATACGCAGTATTTT
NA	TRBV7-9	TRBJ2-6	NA	CASSSRRGGSGANVLTF	TGTGCCAGCAGCTCCCGCCGCGGCGGGTCTGGGGCCAACGTCCTGACTTTC
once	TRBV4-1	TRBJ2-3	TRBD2	CASRRTGLTDTQYF	TGCGCCAGCAGAAGAACGGGACTAACAGATACGCAGTATTTT
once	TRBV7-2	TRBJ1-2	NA	CASSSGLKPQTWGYTF	TGTGCCAGCAGCTCCGGTCTAAAGCCCCAAACGTGGGGCTACACCTTC
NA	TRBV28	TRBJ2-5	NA	CASSPASRGGTQYF	TGTGCCAGCAGTCCAGCGTCCAGGGGGGGGACCCAGTACTTC
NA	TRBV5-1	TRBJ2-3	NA	CASSLADREDTQYF	TGCGCCAGCAGCTTGGCTGATAGGGAAGATACGCAGTATTTT
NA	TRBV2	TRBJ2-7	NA	CASSAGLVSYEQYF	TGTGCCAGCAGTGCCGGTCTAGTCTCCTACGAGCAGTACTTC
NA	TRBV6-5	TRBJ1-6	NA	CASSYSRGFGSPLHF	TGTGCCAGCAGTTACTCGCGAGGGTTCGGTTCACCCCTCCACTTT
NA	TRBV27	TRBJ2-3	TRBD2	CASSLSGRDTQYF	TGTGCCAGCAGTCTTAGCGGGCGGGATACGCAGTATTTT
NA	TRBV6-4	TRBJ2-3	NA	CASSGQGIGTQYF	TGTGCCAGCAGCGGGCAAGGGATTGGTACGCAGTATTTT
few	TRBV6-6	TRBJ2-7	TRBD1	CASSYGTGAYEQYF	TGTGCCAGCAGTTACGGGACAGGGGCTTACGAGCAGTACTTC
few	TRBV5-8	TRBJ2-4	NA	CASSLGELAKNIQYF	TGTGCCAGCAGCTTGGGTGAACTAGCCAAAAACATTCAGTACTTC
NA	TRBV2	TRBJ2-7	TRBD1	CASIPGQTSYEQYF	TGTGCCAGCATCCCGGGACAGACCTCCTACGAGCAGTACTTC
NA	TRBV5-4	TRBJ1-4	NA	CASSLDINEKLFF	TGTGCCAGCAGCTTGGACATCAATGAAAAACTGTTTTTT
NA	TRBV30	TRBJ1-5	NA	CAWSEGFPGQPQHF	TGTGCCTGGAGTGAGGGGTTCCCGGGTCAGCCCCAGCATTTT
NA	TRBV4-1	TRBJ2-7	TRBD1	CASSQEGQGTPYEQYF	TGCGCCAGCAGCCAAGAGGGACAGGGGACTCCCTACGAGCAGTACTTC
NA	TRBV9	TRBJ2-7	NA	CASSVGAGHYEQYF	TGTGCCAGCAGCGTAGGGGCTGGTCACTACGAGCAGTACTTC
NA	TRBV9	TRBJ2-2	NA	CASSVFQLPTGELFF	TGTGCCAGCAGCGTCTTCCAGCTGCCCACCGGGGAGCTGTTTTTT
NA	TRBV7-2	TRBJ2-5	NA	CASSLGGTEETQYF	TGTGCCAGCAGCTTAGGTGGGACTGAAGAGACCCAGTACTTC
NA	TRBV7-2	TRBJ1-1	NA	CASSLEWGARDLPEAFF	TGTGCCAGCAGCTTAGAATGGGGGGCCAGGGATTTGCCTGAAGCTTTCTTT
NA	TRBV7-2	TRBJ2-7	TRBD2	CASSPRDYRTYSSYEQYF	TGTGCCAGCAGCCCCCGGGACTACCGGACCTACAGCTCCTACGAGCAGTACTTC
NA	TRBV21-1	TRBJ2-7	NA	CASSKETDYEQYF	TGTGCCAGCAGCAAAGAGACCGACTACGAGCAGTACTTC
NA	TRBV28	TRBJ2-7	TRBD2	CASSFGGRASNINEQYF	TGTGCCAGCAGTTTTGGAGGGAGGGCTAGTAATATAAACGAGCAGTACTTC
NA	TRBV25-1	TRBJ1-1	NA	CASSEYRAGNTEAFF	TGTGCCAGCAGTGAATATCGGGCCGGGAACACTGAAGCTTTCTTT
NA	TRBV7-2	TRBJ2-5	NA	CASRRGLGGETQYF	TGTGCCAGCAGGAGAGGACTAGGGGGAGAGACCCAGTACTTC
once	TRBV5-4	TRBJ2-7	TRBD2	CASSLRRESDEQYF	TGTGCCAGCAGCTTAAGGCGGGAGTCCGACGAGCAGTACTTC
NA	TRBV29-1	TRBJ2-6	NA	CSVEIRETGANVLTF	TGCAGCGTTGAAATCAGGGAAACTGGGGCCAACGTCCTGACTTTC
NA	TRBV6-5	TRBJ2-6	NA	CASSQYSGANVLTF	TGTGCCAGCAGCCAGTACTCTGGGGCCAACGTCCTGACTTTC
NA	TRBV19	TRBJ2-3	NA	CASSIAAIRTDTQYF	TGTGCCAGTAGTATAGCGGCTATCCGGACAGATACGCAGTATTTT
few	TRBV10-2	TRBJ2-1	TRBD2	CASRELAGPYNEQFF	TGCGCCAGCAGAGAACTAGCGGGACCCTACAATGAGCAGTTCTTC
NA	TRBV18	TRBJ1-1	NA	CASSRDMNEAFF	TGTGCCAGCTCACGAGACATGAATGAAGCTTTCTTT
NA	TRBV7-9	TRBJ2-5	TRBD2	CASSLGWLAGASETQYF	TGTGCCAGCAGCTTAGGTTGGCTAGCGGGAGCCTCTGAGACCCAGTACTTC